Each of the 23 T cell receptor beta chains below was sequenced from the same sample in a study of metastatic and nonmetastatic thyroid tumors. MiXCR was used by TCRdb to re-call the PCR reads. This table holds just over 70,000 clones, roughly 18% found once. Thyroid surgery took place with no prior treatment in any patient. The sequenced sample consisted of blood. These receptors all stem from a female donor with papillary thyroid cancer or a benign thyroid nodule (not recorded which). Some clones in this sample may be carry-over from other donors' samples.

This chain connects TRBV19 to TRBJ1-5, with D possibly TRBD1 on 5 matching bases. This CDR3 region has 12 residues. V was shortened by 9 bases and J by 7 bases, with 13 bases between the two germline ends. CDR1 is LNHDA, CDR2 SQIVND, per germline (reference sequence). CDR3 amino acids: CASGPRDQPQHF. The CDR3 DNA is TGTGCCAGCGGGCCCCGGGACCAGCCCCAGCATTTT.

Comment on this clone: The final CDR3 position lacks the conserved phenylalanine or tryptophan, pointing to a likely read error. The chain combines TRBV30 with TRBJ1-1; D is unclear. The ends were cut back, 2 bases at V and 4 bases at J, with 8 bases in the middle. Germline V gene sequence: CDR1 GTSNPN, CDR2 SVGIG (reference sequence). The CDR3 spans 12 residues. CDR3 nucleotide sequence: TGTGCCTGGAGTTCCACGAGCACTGAAGCTTTCCTT. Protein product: CAWSSTSTEAFL.

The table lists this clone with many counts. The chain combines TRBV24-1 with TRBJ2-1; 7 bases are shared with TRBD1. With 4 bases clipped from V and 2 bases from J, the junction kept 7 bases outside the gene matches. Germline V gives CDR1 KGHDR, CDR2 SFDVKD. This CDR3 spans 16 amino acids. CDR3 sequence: CATSDHTGAPYNEQFF. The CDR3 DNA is TGTGCCACCAGTGACCATACAGGGGCCCCCTACAATGAGCAGTTCTTC.

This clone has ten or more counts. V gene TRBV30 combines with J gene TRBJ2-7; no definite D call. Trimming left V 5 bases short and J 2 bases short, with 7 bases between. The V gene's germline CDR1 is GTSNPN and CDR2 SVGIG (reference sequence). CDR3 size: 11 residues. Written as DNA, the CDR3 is TGTGCCTGGGCCCTCCCCTACGAGCAGTACTTC. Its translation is CAWALPYEQYF.

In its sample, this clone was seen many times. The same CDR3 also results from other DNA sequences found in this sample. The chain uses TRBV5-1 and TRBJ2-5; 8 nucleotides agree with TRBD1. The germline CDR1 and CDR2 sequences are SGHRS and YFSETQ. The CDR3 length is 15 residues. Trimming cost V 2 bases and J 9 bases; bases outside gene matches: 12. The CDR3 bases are TGCGCCAGCAGCTTATGGGACAGGTCTACCGTCGCCCAGTACTTC. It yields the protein CASSLWDRSTVAQYF.

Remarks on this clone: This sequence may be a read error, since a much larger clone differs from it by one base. In nucleotides, the CDR3 is TGTGCCAGCAGCGACGAGTTTTCAGTGGGGGTGCCCCAGCATTTT. Translating gives CASSDEFSVGVPQHF. V and J are TRBV7-2 and TRBJ1-5, with D tentatively TRBD1 (5 bases). Per germline, CDR1 SGHTA and CDR2 FQGNSA. The V gene lost 5 bases and the J gene lost 9 bases, with 20 bases spanning the gap. The CDR3 contains 15 residues. The whole variable domain, filled in from reference TRBV7-2 and TRBJ1-5, reads GAGVSQSPSNKVTEKGKDVELRCDPISGHTALYWYRQSLGQGLEFLIYFQGNSAPDKSGLPSDRFSAERTGGSVSTLTIQRTQQEDSAVYLCASSDEFSVGVPQHFGDGTRLSIL.

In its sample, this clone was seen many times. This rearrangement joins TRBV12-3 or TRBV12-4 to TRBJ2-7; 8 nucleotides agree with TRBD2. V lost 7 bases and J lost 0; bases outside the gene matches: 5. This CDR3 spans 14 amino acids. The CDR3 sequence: CASTRAGASYEQYF. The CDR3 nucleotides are TGTGCCAGCACTCGAGCGGGAGCCTCCTACGAGCAGTACTTC.

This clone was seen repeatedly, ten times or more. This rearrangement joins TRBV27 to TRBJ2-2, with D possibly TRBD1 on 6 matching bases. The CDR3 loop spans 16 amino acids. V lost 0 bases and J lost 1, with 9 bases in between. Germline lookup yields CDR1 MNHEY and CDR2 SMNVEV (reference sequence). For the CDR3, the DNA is TGTGCCAGCAGTTTATCGTGGGGGCAGAACACCGGGGAGCTGTTTTTT. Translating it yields CASSLSWGQNTGELFF.

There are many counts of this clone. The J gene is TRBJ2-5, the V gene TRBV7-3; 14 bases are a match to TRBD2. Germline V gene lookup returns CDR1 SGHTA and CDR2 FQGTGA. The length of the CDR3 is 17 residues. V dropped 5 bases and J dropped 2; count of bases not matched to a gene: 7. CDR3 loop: CASSRGTSGSVQETQYF. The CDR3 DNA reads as TGTGCCAGCAGCCGCGGGACTAGCGGGAGCGTTCAAGAGACCCAGTACTTC. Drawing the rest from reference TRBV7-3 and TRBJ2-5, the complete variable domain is GAGVSQTPSNKVTEKGKYVELRCDPISGHTALYWYRQSLGQGPEFLIYFQGTGAADDSGLPNDRFFAVRPEGSVSTLKIQRTERGDSAVYLCASSRGTSGSVQETQYFGPGTRLLVL.

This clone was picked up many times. As DNA, the CDR3 is TGTGCCAGCAACGAAGGGAGCAATCAGCCCCAGCATTTT. This translates into CASNEGSNQPQHF. The chain carries TRBV6-1 and TRBJ1-5; D remains unclear. Between the trimmed V and J ends, which lost 7 bases and 1 base, there was a span of 8 bases. Germline assignment: CDR1 MNHNS and CDR2 SASEGT. This CDR3 is built from 13 residues.

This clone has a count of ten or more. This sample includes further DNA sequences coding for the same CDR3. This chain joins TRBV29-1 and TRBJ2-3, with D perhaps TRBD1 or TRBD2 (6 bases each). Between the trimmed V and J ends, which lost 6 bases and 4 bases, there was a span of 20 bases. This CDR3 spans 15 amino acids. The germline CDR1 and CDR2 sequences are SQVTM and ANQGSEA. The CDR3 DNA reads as TGCAGCGTCGTCCCTCCCATGGGGGGCCCAGATACGCAGTATTTT. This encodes CSVVPPMGGPDTQYF.

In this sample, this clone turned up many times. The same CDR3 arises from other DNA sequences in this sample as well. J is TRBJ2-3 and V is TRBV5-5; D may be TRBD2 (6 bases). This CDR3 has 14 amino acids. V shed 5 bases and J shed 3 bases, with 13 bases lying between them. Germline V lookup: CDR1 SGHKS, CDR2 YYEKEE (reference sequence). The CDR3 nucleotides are TGTGCCAGCAGGCTCGAGGGGAGGACAGATACGCAGTATTTT. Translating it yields CASRLEGRTDTQYF.

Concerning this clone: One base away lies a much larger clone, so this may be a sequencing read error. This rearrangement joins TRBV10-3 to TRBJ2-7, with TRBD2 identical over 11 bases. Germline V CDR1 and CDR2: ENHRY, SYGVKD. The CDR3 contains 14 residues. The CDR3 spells CAIKSTSGRYGQYF. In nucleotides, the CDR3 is TGTGCCATCAAGAGTACTAGCGGGAGATACGGGCAGTACTTC.

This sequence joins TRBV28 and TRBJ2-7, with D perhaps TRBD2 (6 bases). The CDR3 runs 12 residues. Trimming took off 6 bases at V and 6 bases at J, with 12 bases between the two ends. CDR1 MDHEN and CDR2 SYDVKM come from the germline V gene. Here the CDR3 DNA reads TGTGCCAGCAGCCCCAGGGACTTCGAGCAGTACTTC. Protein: CASSPRDFEQYF. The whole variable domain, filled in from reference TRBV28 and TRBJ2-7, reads DVKVTQSSRYLVKRTGEKVFLECVQDMDHENMFWYRQDPGLGLRLIYFSYDVKMKEKGDIPEGYSVSREKKERFSLILESASTNQTSMYLCASSPRDFEQYFGPGTRLTVT.

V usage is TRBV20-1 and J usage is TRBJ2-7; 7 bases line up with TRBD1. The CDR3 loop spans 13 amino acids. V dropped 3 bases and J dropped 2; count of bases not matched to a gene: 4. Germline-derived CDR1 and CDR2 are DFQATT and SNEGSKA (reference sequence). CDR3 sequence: CSASATGAYEQYF. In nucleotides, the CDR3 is TGCAGTGCTAGTGCCACAGGGGCCTACGAGCAGTACTTC.

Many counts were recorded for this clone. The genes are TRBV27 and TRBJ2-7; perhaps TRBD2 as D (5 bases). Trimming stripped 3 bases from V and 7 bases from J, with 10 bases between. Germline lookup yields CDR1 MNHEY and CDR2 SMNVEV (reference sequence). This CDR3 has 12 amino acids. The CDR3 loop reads CASSLGDGEQYF. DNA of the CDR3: TGTGCCAGCAGTTTGGGAGATGGGGAGCAGTACTTC.

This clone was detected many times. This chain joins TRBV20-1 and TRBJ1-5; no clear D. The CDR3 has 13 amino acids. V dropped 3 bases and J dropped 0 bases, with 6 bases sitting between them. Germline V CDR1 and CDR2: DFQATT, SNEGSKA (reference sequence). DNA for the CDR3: TGCAGTGCTAGGGAGGATAGCAATCAGCCCCAGCATTTT. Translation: CSAREDSNQPQHF.

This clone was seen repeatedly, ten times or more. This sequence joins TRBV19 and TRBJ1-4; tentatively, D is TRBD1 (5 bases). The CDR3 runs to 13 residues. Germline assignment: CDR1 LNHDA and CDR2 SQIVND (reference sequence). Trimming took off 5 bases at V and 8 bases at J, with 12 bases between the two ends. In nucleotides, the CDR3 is TGTGCCAGTAGTGTCCTAGGGGTGGAAAAACTGTTTTTT. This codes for CASSVLGVEKLFF.

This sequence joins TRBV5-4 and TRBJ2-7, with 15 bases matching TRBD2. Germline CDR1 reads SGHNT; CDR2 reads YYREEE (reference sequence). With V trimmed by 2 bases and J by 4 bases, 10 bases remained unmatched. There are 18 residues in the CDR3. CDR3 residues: CASSFLGLAGGPSYEQYF. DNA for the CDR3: TGTGCCAGCAGCTTCCTTGGACTAGCGGGAGGGCCGAGTTACGAGCAGTACTTC.

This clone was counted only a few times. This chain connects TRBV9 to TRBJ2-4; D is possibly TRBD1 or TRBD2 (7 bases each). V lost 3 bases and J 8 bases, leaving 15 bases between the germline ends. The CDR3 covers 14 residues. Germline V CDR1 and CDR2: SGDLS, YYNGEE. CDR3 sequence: CASSDDREGDIQYF. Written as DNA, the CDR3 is TGTGCCAGCAGCGACGACAGGGAGGGGGACATTCAGTACTTC. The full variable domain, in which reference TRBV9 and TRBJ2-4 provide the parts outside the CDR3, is DSGVTQTPKHLITATGQRVTLRCSPRSGDLSVYWYQQSLDQGLQFLIQYYNGEERAKGNILERFSAQQFPDLHSELNLSSLELGDSALYFCASSDDREGDIQYFGAGTRLSVL.

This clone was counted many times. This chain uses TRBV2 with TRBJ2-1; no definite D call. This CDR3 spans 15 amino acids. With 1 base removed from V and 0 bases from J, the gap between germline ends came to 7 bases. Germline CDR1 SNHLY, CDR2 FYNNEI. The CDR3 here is CASSEVTGSYNEQFF. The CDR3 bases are TGTGCCAGCAGTGAAGTTACGGGCTCCTACAATGAGCAGTTCTTC. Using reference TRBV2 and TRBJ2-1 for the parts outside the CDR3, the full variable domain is EPEVTQTPSHQVTQMGQEVILRCVPISNHLYFYWYRQILGQKVEFLVSFYNNEISEKSEIFDDQFSVERPDGSNFTLKIRSTKLEDSAMYFCASSEVTGSYNEQFFGPGTRLTVL.

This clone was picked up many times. CDR3 coding DNA: TGTGCCAGCAGCCAATTCTCGGAGCAGTTCTTC. Its protein product is CASSQFSEQFF. The V call is TRBV4-2, the J call TRBJ2-1; D remains ambiguous. The V end lost 2 bases, the J end lost 10 bases, and 6 bases lay between the germline ends. The CDR3 loop spans 11 amino acids. Looked up from germline, CDR1 is LGHNA and CDR2 is YNFKEQ.

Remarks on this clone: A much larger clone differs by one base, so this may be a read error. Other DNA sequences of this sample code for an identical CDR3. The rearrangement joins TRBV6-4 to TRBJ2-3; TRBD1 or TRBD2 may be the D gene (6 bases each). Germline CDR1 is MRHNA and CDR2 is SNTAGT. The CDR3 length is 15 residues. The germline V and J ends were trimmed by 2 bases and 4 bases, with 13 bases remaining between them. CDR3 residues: CASSDRAGEADTQYF. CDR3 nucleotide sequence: TGTGCCAGCAGTGACCGGGCAGGGGAGGCAGATACGCAGTATTTT.